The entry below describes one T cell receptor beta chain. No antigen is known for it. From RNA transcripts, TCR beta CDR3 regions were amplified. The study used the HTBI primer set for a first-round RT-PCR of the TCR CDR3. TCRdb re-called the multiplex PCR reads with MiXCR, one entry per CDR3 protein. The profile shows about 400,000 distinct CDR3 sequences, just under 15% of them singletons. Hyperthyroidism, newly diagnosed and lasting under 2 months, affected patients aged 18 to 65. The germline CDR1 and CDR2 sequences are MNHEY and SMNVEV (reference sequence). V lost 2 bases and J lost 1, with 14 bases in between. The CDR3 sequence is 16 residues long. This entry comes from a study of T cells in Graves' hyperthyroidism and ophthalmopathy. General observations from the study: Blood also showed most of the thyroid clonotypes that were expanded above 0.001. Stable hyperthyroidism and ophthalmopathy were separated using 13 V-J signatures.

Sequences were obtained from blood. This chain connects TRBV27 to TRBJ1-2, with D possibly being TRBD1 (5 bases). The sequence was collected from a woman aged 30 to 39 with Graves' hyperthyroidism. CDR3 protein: CASSLHGALGNYGYTF. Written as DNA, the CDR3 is TGTGCCAGCAGTTTACATGGGGCGTTGGGTAACTATGGCTACACCTTC.